What follows are 29 T cell receptor beta chains derived from one specimen sequenced in a study of blood T cell repertoires in COVID-19. TCRdb's copy holds only in-frame clones and misses some; the assay was immunoSEQ multiplex PCR. Among 170,000 or so clones listed, 70% to 90% were seen once. The specimen was peripheral blood. Every receptor here comes from a man aged 40-49 years with active or convalescent COVID-19.

V gene TRBV4-1 combines with J gene TRBJ1-4; 9 bases are shared with TRBD1. This CDR3 has 16 residues. Germline V gene data show CDR1 as MGHRA and CDR2 as YSYEKL. The V segment lost 1 base and the J segment 8 bases; nucleotides outside the gene matches: 8. The CDR3 DNA sequence: TGCGCCAGCAGCCAAGTTGCCGGGACAGGGACAGAAAAACTGTTTTTT. This codes for CASSQVAGTGTEKLFF.

This clone was observed a single time. The DNA for the CDR3 is TGTGCCAGCAGCCAAACCGGGACTAGCGGCACAGATACGCAGTATTTT. This encodes CASSQTGTSGTDTQYF. The gene calls are TRBV3-1 (or the pseudogene TRBV3-2) and TRBJ2-3; TRBD2 matches 10 bases. The ends lost 2 bases at V and 1 base at J; junction bases unmatched: 3. This CDR3 spans 16 amino acids. Germline V CDR1 and CDR2: LGHDT, YNNKEL (reference sequence).

The V call is TRBV7-9, the J call TRBJ2-3; tentative D call: TRBD1 (5 bases). Germline V gene sequence: CDR1 SEHNR, CDR2 FQNEAQ (reference sequence). The CDR3 runs 13 residues. V gave up 6 bases and J gave up 2 bases, with 9 bases separating them. The CDR3 DNA follows: TGTGCCAGCAGTCGACAGCTCACAGATACGCAGTATTTT. Protein: CASSRQLTDTQYF.

This clone came up a few times. The chain links TRBV19 to TRBJ1-2, with 9 bases that match TRBD1. Trimming at V came to 3 bases and at J to 2 bases, leaving 1 base not matched to a gene. The CDR3 spans 14 residues. Germline V lookup: CDR1 LNHDA, CDR2 SQIVND (reference sequence). CDR3 DNA: TGTGCCAGTAGTATGGGACAGGGAAACTATGGCTACACCTTC. It specifies CASSMGQGNYGYTF. The whole variable domain, filled in from reference TRBV19 and TRBJ1-2, reads DGGITQSPKYLFRKEGQNVTLSCEQNLNHDAMYWYRQDPGQGLRLIYYSQIVNDFQKGDIAEGYSVSREKKESFPLTVTSAQKNPTAFYLCASSMGQGNYGYTFGSGTRLTVV.

This chain uses TRBV28 with TRBJ2-7; TRBD1 matches 11 bases. Germline-derived CDR1 and CDR2 are MDHEN and SYDVKM. Unmatched junction bases numbered 7, after V lost 6 bases and J lost 6 bases. The length of the CDR3 is 14 residues. In nucleotides, the CDR3 is TGTGCCAGCAGCCACAGGACAGGGGGCGGCGAGCAGTACTTC. It yields the protein CASSHRTGGGEQYF.

This chain links TRBV19 with TRBJ2-3; 9 bases match TRBD2. J was trimmed by 3 bases and V by 9 bases; bases with no gene match: 13. The V gene's germline CDR1 is LNHDA and CDR2 SQIVND (reference sequence). The CDR3 is made up of 16 amino acids. CDR3 in amino acids: CASSPGAGGRTDTQYF. For the CDR3, the DNA is TGTGCCAGCTCCCCTGGGGCGGGGGGGCGGACAGATACGCAGTATTTT. Drawing the rest from reference TRBV19 and TRBJ2-3, the complete variable domain is DGGITQSPKYLFRKEGQNVTLSCEQNLNHDAMYWYRQDPGQGLRLIYYSQIVNDFQKGDIAEGYSVSREKKESFPLTVTSAQKNPTAFYLCASSPGAGGRTDTQYFGPGTRLTVL.

This sequence joins TRBV19 and TRBJ2-1, with TRBD1 as a possible D gene (6 bases). Trimming pared 5 bases from V and 8 bases from J, leaving 13 bases between. The CDR3 has 13 amino acids. The germline V gene encodes CDR1 LNHDA and CDR2 SQIVND (reference sequence). The DNA of the CDR3 is TGTGCCAGTAGTTTCAAGGGGACACATGAGCAGTTCTTC. Translating gives CASSFKGTHEQFF.

This clone came up once. V and J are TRBV18 and TRBJ2-2; D is unclear. The CDR3 has 14 residues. Between the trimmed V and J ends, which lost 2 bases and 6 bases, there was a span of 10 bases. Germline V gene sequence: CDR1 KGHSH, CDR2 LQKENI. This CDR3 reads CASSPAVSAGELFF. Here the CDR3 DNA reads TGTGCCAGCTCACCAGCGGTTTCGGCCGGGGAGCTGTTTTTT. The complete variable domain, with remaining parts taken from reference TRBV18 and TRBJ2-2, reads NAGVMQNPRHLVRRRGQEARLRCSPMKGHSHVYWYRQLPEEGLKFMVYLQKENIIDESGMPKERFSAEFPKEGPSILRIQQVVRGDSAAYFCASSPAVSAGELFFGEGSRLTVL.

Only one count was recorded for this clone. The rearrangement uses TRBV7-6 and TRBJ2-3; D unresolved. Germline V CDR1 and CDR2: SGHVS, FNYEAQ. The V and J ends lost 2 bases and 5 bases respectively, with 5 bases between them. The CDR3 extends over 12 amino acids. CDR3 in amino acids: CASSLSRDTQYF. The CDR3 DNA reads as TGTGCCAGCAGCTTATCCAGAGATACGCAGTATTTT. Full variable domain (missing parts from reference TRBV7-6 and TRBJ2-3): GAGVSQSPRYKVTKRGQDVALRCDPISGHVSLYWYRQALGQGPEFLTYFNYEAQQDKSGLPNDRFSAERPEGSISTLTIQRTEQRDSAMYRCASSLSRDTQYFGPGTRLTVL.

This clone was seen only once. This sequence joins TRBV5-6 and TRBJ1-1, with D possibly TRBD1 on 6 matching bases. Trimming removed 2 bases at V and 1 base at J, with 9 bases between. Germline V gene lookup returns CDR1 SGHDT and CDR2 YYEEEE. CDR3 size: 14 residues. CDR3 sequence (DNA): TGTGCCAGCAGCTTCGGACAGAAGAACACTGAAGCTTTCTTT. Residues: CASSFGQKNTEAFF.

The chain carries TRBV30 and TRBJ1-5; no clear D. Germline lookup yields CDR1 GTSNPN and CDR2 SVGIG (reference sequence). The CDR3 consists of 13 residues. The germline V and J ends were trimmed by 2 bases and 4 bases, with 9 bases remaining between them. The CDR3 DNA sequence: TGTGCCTGGAGTAACTACATTAATCAGCCCCAGCATTTT. Translation: CAWSNYINQPQHF.

This clone was observed a single time. This chain uses TRBV12-3 or TRBV12-4 with TRBJ1-4; 7 nucleotides align to TRBD1. The V and J ends lost 5 bases and 15 bases, in that order; junction bases with no gene match: 6. The length of the CDR3 is 11 residues. The CDR3: CASSGGQWLFF. For the CDR3, the DNA is TGTGCCAGCAGTGGGGGACAGTGGTTGTTTTTT.

The chain couples TRBV6-1 to TRBJ2-5, with 7 nucleotides matching TRBD1. V lost 3 bases and J lost 6; bases outside the gene matches: 7. Germline CDR1 and CDR2: MNHNS and SASEGT. CDR3 length equals 14 residues. CDR3 in amino acids: CASSDDRVGQTQYF. CDR3 in DNA: TGTGCCAGCAGTGACGACAGGGTCGGACAGACCCAGTACTTC.

The rearrangement uses TRBV7-6 and TRBJ2-5; 11 bases agree with TRBD2. Germline V CDR1 and CDR2: SGHVS, FNYEAQ. V was pared by 3 bases and J by 1 base, with 4 bases of the junction left unmatched. The CDR3 spans 16 residues. CDR3 region: CASSLPLAGGQETQYF. The CDR3, as DNA: TGTGCCAGCAGCTTGCCCCTAGCGGGGGGCCAAGAGACCCAGTACTTC.

The count of this clone is one. The chain combines TRBV5-5 with TRBJ1-6; TRBD1 matches 8 bases. The germline V gene encodes CDR1 SGHKS and CDR2 YYEKEE (reference sequence). The CDR3 loop spans 15 amino acids. V lost 0 bases to trimming and J lost 7 bases; unmatched junction nucleotides: 3. CDR3 coding DNA: TGTGCCAGCAGCTTGGGGGGGACAGGAAATTCACCCCTCCACTTT. Translated, it gives CASSLGGTGNSPLHF.

The chain is built from TRBV11-3 and TRBJ1-4; 8 bases are a match to TRBD1. Germline V gene sequence: CDR1 SGHNT, CDR2 YENEEA. The CDR3 has 15 residues. V gave up 5 bases and J gave up 4 bases; unmatched junction bases: 6. In DNA form, the CDR3 reads TGTGCCAGCAGCCCCGGGACAGGATTTAATGAAAAACTGTTTTTT. Protein sequence: CASSPGTGFNEKLFF.

The V call is TRBV11-2, the J call TRBJ1-1, with 9 positions matching TRBD1. Germline V gene data show CDR1 as SGHAT and CDR2 as FQNNGV. CDR3 length equals 14 residues. With 6 bases clipped from V and 8 bases from J, the junction kept 10 bases outside the gene matches. This chain's CDR3 is CASRPTGGIIEAFF. In DNA, the CDR3 is TGTGCCAGCAGACCAACAGGGGGCATTATCGAAGCTTTCTTT.

The rearrangement uses TRBV2 and TRBJ2-3, with 10 positions matching TRBD2. V shed 6 bases, J shed 10 bases, and the junction held 13 bases outside the gene matches. The CDR3 runs to 15 residues. Germline CDR1 SNHLY, CDR2 FYNNEI. Written as DNA, the CDR3 is TGTGCCAGCAGAGCCGTTAGCGGGGGGAGCACTCCGCAGTATTTT. Translation gives CASRAVSGGSTPQYF.

The chain couples TRBV4-2 to TRBJ2-1, with D maybe TRBD2 (6 bases). The germline V and J ends were trimmed by 0 bases and 9 bases, with 18 bases remaining between them. This CDR3 comprises 16 residues. The germline CDR1 and CDR2 sequences are LGHNA and YNFKEQ. This CDR3 is CASSQEEGRGRGEQFF. The CDR3 coding sequence is TGTGCCAGCAGCCAAGAGGAAGGGCGGGGAAGAGGTGAGCAGTTCTTC.

For this clone: The limits of the CDR3 on the DNA are not certain, so only TCRdb's listed CDR3 is given. The V call is TRBV29-1, the J call TRBJ1-4. The length of the CDR3 is 12 amino acids, counting both ends. Germline V gene data show CDR1 as SQVTM and CDR2 as ANQGSEA. The CDR3 is CSVEVARGTMFF.

The chain combines TRBV3-1 (or the pseudogene TRBV3-2) with TRBJ2-5, with TRBD2 identical over 14 bases. This CDR3 has 15 amino acids. Germline V gene lookup returns CDR1 LGHDT and CDR2 YNNKEL (reference sequence). V lost 4 bases and J lost 6; bases outside the gene matches: 4. The DNA of the CDR3 is TGTGCCAGCAGCCTTGGGACTAGCGGGGGAAAGACCCAGTACTTC. Its protein product is CASSLGTSGGKTQYF.

The chain uses TRBV6-5 and TRBJ2-7; 10 bases agree with TRBD1. In germline, CDR1 is MNHEY, CDR2 SVGAGI. The CDR3 has 14 amino acids. V lost 2 bases and J lost 3; bases outside the gene matches: 1. The chain's CDR3 is CASSYGQGGYEQYF. The DNA for the CDR3 is TGTGCCAGCAGTTACGGACAGGGGGGCTACGAGCAGTACTTC.

V gene TRBV30 combines with J gene TRBJ1-6; 9 bases align to TRBD1. This CDR3 region has 18 residues. Germline CDR1 GTSNPN, CDR2 SVGIG (reference sequence). Unmatched junction bases numbered 18, after V lost 4 bases and J lost 8 bases. The CDR3 DNA is TGTGCCTGGAATGGGGGTCGGACAGGGGTAGGGTCCGATTCACCCCTCCACTTT. It yields the protein CAWNGGRTGVGSDSPLHF.

The chain carries TRBV19 and TRBJ1-1; TRBD1 matches 8 bases. This CDR3 comprises 16 residues. Germline CDR1 is LNHDA and CDR2 is SQIVND (reference sequence). V lost 3 bases, J lost 1 base, and 7 bases stayed unmatched. The CDR3 protein is CASSMLRGRGNTEAFF. The CDR3 DNA is TGTGCCAGTAGTATGCTCAGGGGGCGGGGGAACACTGAAGCTTTCTTT. The whole variable domain, filled in from reference TRBV19 and TRBJ1-1, reads DGGITQSPKYLFRKEGQNVTLSCEQNLNHDAMYWYRQDPGQGLRLIYYSQIVNDFQKGDIAEGYSVSREKKESFPLTVTSAQKNPTAFYLCASSMLRGRGNTEAFFGQGTRLTVV.

This clone came up once. V gene TRBV3-1 (or the pseudogene TRBV3-2) combines with J gene TRBJ2-6, with D unresolved. This CDR3 region has 14 residues. Germline V gene data show CDR1 as LGHDT and CDR2 as YNNKEL (reference sequence). Trimming took 4 bases from V and 4 from J, leaving 8 bases between them. CDR3 nucleotide sequence: TGTGCCAGCAGCCCAGAAAGCGGGGCCAACGTCCTGACTTTC. The encoded protein is CASSPESGANVLTF.

The chain carries TRBV5-6 and TRBJ2-1, with TRBD1 identical over 11 bases. The V gene end was trimmed by 7 bases and the J gene end by 7 bases; junction bases not matched to a gene: 7. Germline V CDR1 and CDR2: SGHDT, YYEEEE. CDR3 length: 14 amino acids. The CDR3 sequence: CASADRGHGNEQFF. CDR3 bases: TGTGCCAGCGCGGACAGGGGGCATGGGAATGAGCAGTTCTTC.

The count of this clone is one. The CDR3 region has the DNA TGTGCCAGCAGCCCCGGACTCGAAGCCTACAATGAGCAGTTCTTC. Amino acid sequence: CASSPGLEAYNEQFF. J is TRBJ2-1 and V is TRBV6-6; D is perhaps TRBD2 (5 bases). The CDR3 spans 15 residues. V shed 6 bases and J shed 2 bases, with 14 bases lying between them. Germline values: CDR1 MNHNY, CDR2 SVGAGI (reference sequence).

This clone was picked up a small number of times. V gene TRBV10-2 combines with J gene TRBJ1-1; D is perhaps TRBD1 (5 bases). The CDR3 runs to 12 residues. The germline V gene encodes CDR1 WSHSY and CDR2 SAAADI. V gave up 6 bases and J gave up 2 bases, with 7 bases separating them. The CDR3 loop is CASRGANTEAFF. In DNA, the CDR3 is TGCGCCAGCAGAGGGGCTAACACTGAAGCTTTCTTT.

CDR3 amino acids: CASSDHGQPGGYTF. As DNA, the CDR3 is TGTGCCAGCAGTGACCATGGGCAGCCTGGAGGCTACACCTTC. The V gene is TRBV25-1, the J gene TRBJ1-2; D is undetermined. CDR3 size: 14 residues. Germline CDR1 and CDR2: MGHDK and SYGVNS. V lost 3 bases and J lost 8, with 16 bases in between.